These 29 T cell receptor beta chains originate from one sample sequenced in a study of vaccination effects on CD4 cells after COVID-19. What these receptors recognize is not known. Sequenced by immunoSEQ multiplex PCR; TCRdb stores in-frame clones only, minus some. Of tens of thousands of clones listed, around 69% are singletons. After less than twelve days in culture, the CD4+ T cells were isolated. Participants were vaccinated with two doses of either the BNT162b2 or mRNA-1273 vaccine. Sequences were derived from CD4+ T cells from PBMCs cultured without peptide, sampled after COVID-19 vaccination. These receptors originate from a human donor who received a COVID-19 vaccine.

This sequence joins TRBV30 and TRBJ1-2, with D perhaps TRBD1 (5 bases). Germline CDR1 GTSNPN, CDR2 SVGIG (reference sequence). V was pared by 8 bases and J by 4 bases, with 14 bases between. The CDR3 has 12 amino acids. DNA of the CDR3: TGTGCCCGAAACCGGGGGATCTATGGCTACACCTTC. Its protein product is CARNRGIYGYTF. Full variable domain (remainder filled in from reference TRBV30 and TRBJ1-2): SQTIHQWPATLVQPVGSPLSLECTVEGTSNPNLYWYRQAAGRGLQLLFYSVGIGQISSEVPQNLSASRPQDRQFILSSKKLLLSDSGFYLCARNRGIYGYTFGSGTRLTVV.

The chain couples TRBV2 to TRBJ2-2; the match to TRBD1 covers 8 bases. CDR1 is SNHLY and CDR2 is FYNNEI in the germline V gene. V lost 8 bases and J lost 1; bases outside the gene matches: 6. CDR3 length: 15 residues. DNA of the CDR3: TGTGCCAGCTGGGAAGACAGGGGGAACACCGGGGAGCTGTTTTTT. Protein: CASWEDRGNTGELFF. Drawing the rest from reference TRBV2 and TRBJ2-2, the complete variable domain is EPEVTQTPSHQVTQMGQEVILRCVPISNHLYFYWYRQILGQKVEFLVSFYNNEISEKSEIFDDQFSVERPDGSNFTLKIRSTKLEDSAMYFCASWEDRGNTGELFFGEGSRLTVL.

This chain links TRBV9 with TRBJ1-2, with 10 bases lining up with TRBD1. The CDR3 has 13 residues. Per germline, CDR1 SGDLS and CDR2 YYNGEE. Trimming cost V 4 bases and J 10 bases; bases outside gene matches: 7. The CDR3 sequence: CASSPTGTGDYTF. The DNA of the CDR3 is TGTGCCAGCAGCCCCACGGGGACAGGGGACTACACCTTC.

This chain joins TRBV7-8 and TRBJ1-2; 9 nucleotides line up with TRBD1. V dropped 5 bases and J dropped 5; count of bases not matched to a gene: 3. This CDR3 spans 13 amino acids. Germline values: CDR1 SGHVS, CDR2 FQNEAQ. The CDR3 bases are TGTGCCAGCAGCCGGGACAGGGTGTATGGCTACACCTTC. Protein product: CASSRDRVYGYTF.

This clone was recorded only once. The J gene is TRBJ1-3, the V gene TRBV6-5; no clear D. The CDR3 is made up of 12 amino acids. In germline, CDR1 is MNHEY, CDR2 SVGAGI. Trimming stripped 8 bases from V and 0 bases from J, with 5 bases between. The CDR3 spells CASELSGNTIYF. Written as DNA, the CDR3 is TGTGCCAGCGAGCTCTCTGGAAACACCATATATTTT.

This chain links TRBV19 with TRBJ1-5, with a possible D match to TRBD1 (6 bases). The CDR3 contains 14 residues. V lost 6 bases, J lost 5 bases, and 14 bases lay in between. The germline V gene encodes CDR1 LNHDA and CDR2 SQIVND (reference sequence). CDR3 residues: CASRGRGADQPQHF. The CDR3 region has the DNA TGTGCCAGTAGAGGCAGGGGAGCGGATCAGCCCCAGCATTTT.

The genes are TRBV3-1 (or the pseudogene TRBV3-2) and TRBJ1-6; 7 nucleotides align to TRBD1. V lost 3 bases, J lost 7 bases, and 6 bases stayed unmatched. The CDR3 spans 15 residues. Per germline, CDR1 LGHDT and CDR2 YNNKEL (reference sequence). The CDR3 region is CASSQVGQENSPLHF. The CDR3 DNA reads TGTGCCAGCAGCCAGGTTGGACAGGAAAATTCACCCCTCCACTTT.

This sequence joins TRBV10-3 and TRBJ2-7; TRBD1 aligns across 9 bases. CDR3 size: 13 residues. V shed 8 bases, J shed 0 bases, and the junction held 2 bases outside the gene matches. CDR1 is ENHRY and CDR2 is SYGVKD in the germline V gene. The CDR3 sequence: CAIGTGSSYEQYV. The CDR3 coding sequence is TGTGCCATCGGGACAGGGAGCTCCTACGAGCAGTACGTC.

The chain employs TRBV20-1 and TRBJ1-6; TRBD1 might be the D (6 bases). This CDR3 has 14 amino acids. V gave up 3 bases and J gave up 7 bases, with 13 bases separating them. The germline gives CDR1 DFQATT, CDR2 SNEGSKA (reference sequence). The CDR3 here is CSASPPGANSPLHF. In DNA form, the CDR3 reads TGCAGTGCTAGTCCCCCGGGGGCGAATTCACCCCTCCACTTT.

Here the CDR3 DNA reads TGTGCCAGCAGTGAAGGATGGGACAGGAGGAACACTGAAGCTTTCTTT. It encodes CASSEGWDRRNTEAFF. This rearrangement joins TRBV6-1 to TRBJ1-1, with 8 bases matching TRBD1. Unmatched junction bases numbered 5, after V lost 1 base and J lost 1 base. Germline CDR1 MNHNS, CDR2 SASEGT. The CDR3 is 16 amino acids.

This clone has a handful of counts. The rearrangement joins TRBV18 to TRBJ2-5; TRBD1 matches at 8 bases. The germline V gene encodes CDR1 KGHSH and CDR2 LQKENI. The trim removed 3 bases at V and 3 bases at J, leaving 3 bases unmatched. The CDR3 runs to 14 residues. CDR3 bases: TGTGCCAGCTCACCGCAACAGGGGGAAGAGACCCAGTACTTC. It encodes CASSPQQGEETQYF.

This rearrangement joins TRBV2 to TRBJ1-6; maybe TRBD1 (6 bases). This CDR3 is built from 13 residues. Germline V gives CDR1 SNHLY, CDR2 FYNNEI. The V and J ends lost 6 bases and 9 bases respectively, with 12 bases between them. The CDR3 region is CASREQGPSPLHF. For the CDR3, the DNA is TGTGCCAGCAGGGAACAGGGCCCTTCACCCCTCCACTTT.

This rearrangement joins TRBV18 to TRBJ1-1, with 8 positions matching TRBD1. Germline V lookup: CDR1 KGHSH, CDR2 LQKENI. The CDR3 is 17 amino acids. The V gene end was trimmed by 4 bases and the J gene end by 2 bases; junction bases not matched to a gene: 12. The CDR3 is CASSQLQGAWTNTEAFF. The CDR3 DNA reads TGTGCCAGCTCACAACTCCAGGGGGCGTGGACCAACACTGAAGCTTTCTTT.

This clone turned up a few times. The genes are TRBV6-6 and TRBJ1-6, with D possibly matching TRBD1 (6 bases). The CDR3 sequence is 15 residues long. The V gene's germline CDR1 is MNHNY and CDR2 SVGAGI (reference sequence). Trimming took off 6 bases at V and 12 bases at J, with 21 bases between the two ends. CDR3 amino acids: CASSSPGGGGVPLHF. CDR3 bases: TGTGCCAGCAGCTCCCCAGGAGGGGGTGGGGTACCCCTCCACTTT.

The chain carries TRBV11-2 and TRBJ1-2; possibly TRBD1 for D (5 bases). Trimming left V 6 bases short and J 2 bases short, with 22 bases between. Per the germline V gene, CDR1 is SGHAT and CDR2 is FQNNGV. This CDR3 is built from 17 residues. Here the CDR3 DNA reads TGTGCCAGCAGGGATTTGTGGGGCTCTCCGAACAACTATGGCTACACCTTC. Translation: CASRDLWGSPNNYGYTF.

The V and J genes are TRBV5-1 and TRBJ2-4; TRBD1 might be the D (6 bases). CDR1 is SGHRS and CDR2 is YFSETQ in the germline V gene. Deletions cut 0 bases from V and 9 bases from J, with 16 bases between. The CDR3 is made up of 15 amino acids. The CDR3 reads CASSLETGYFGIQYF. The CDR3 DNA is TGCGCCAGCAGCTTGGAAACAGGGTATTTTGGCATTCAGTACTTC.

This sequence joins TRBV2 and TRBJ2-1; TRBD1 matches at 10 bases. CDR1 and CDR2 from the germline V gene are SNHLY and FYNNEI. With 7 bases clipped from V and 6 bases from J, the junction kept 9 bases outside the gene matches. The CDR3 is 15 residues long. The CDR3 here is CASTRGTGVTNEQFF. The CDR3 nucleotides are TGTGCCAGCACCCGGGGGACAGGGGTAACCAATGAGCAGTTCTTC.

This clone came up a few times. V is TRBV19 and J is TRBJ2-6; 8 bases are shared with TRBD1. V shed 4 bases, J shed 1 base, and the junction held 3 bases outside the gene matches. Germline loops: CDR1 LNHDA, CDR2 SQIVND (reference sequence). The CDR3 spans 16 residues. Written as DNA, the CDR3 is TGTGCCAGTAGTACACAGGGGGGATCTGGGGCCAACGTCCTGACTTTC. Encoded protein: CASSTQGGSGANVLTF.

This chain joins TRBV9 and TRBJ2-4, with D perhaps matching TRBD2 (5 bases). The CDR3 sequence is 14 residues long. Germline CDR1 SGDLS, CDR2 YYNGEE. V was shortened by 0 bases and J by 8 bases, with 12 bases between the two germline ends. CDR3 region: CASSVAVSGDIQYF. In DNA, the CDR3 is TGTGCCAGCAGCGTAGCTGTAAGCGGAGACATTCAGTACTTC.

Regarding this clone: Other DNA sequences within the sample encode an identical CDR3. The V and J genes are TRBV2 and TRBJ1-3; D is unresolved. Germline-derived CDR1 and CDR2 are SNHLY and FYNNEI. V lost 5 bases, J lost 4 bases, and 9 bases lay in between. The CDR3 sequence is 13 residues long. The CDR3 coding sequence is TGTGCCAGCAGTCGTGGGCCGGGAAACACCATATATTTT. This sequence encodes CASSRGPGNTIYF.

This chain uses TRBV23-1 with TRBJ2-2; 14 nucleotides agree with TRBD2. TRBV23-1 is assigned to the ORF class and has an uncertain function. The junction had 6 bases not matched to a gene; V was cut back by 3 bases and J by 3 bases. The CDR3 sequence is 18 residues long. The CDR3 bases are TGCGCCAGCAGTCAGGCGACTAGCGGGGGGGATTACACCGGGGAGCTGTTTTTT. Its translation is CASSQATSGGDYTGELFF.

This clone appeared a few times. The V call is TRBV18, the J call TRBJ1-4, with 9 bases matching TRBD1. Germline loops: CDR1 KGHSH, CDR2 LQKENI. There are 14 residues in the CDR3. Trimming removed 4 bases from V and 5 bases from J; junction bases left unmatched: 2. The CDR3 sequence: CASSRGQGNEKLFF. The CDR3 DNA is TGTGCCAGCTCACGCGGACAGGGGAATGAAAAACTGTTTTTT.

This chain joins TRBV6-1 and TRBJ2-5; TRBD1 agrees at 7 bases. CDR3 length: 15 amino acids. CDR1 MNHNS and CDR2 SASEGT come from the germline V gene. Trimming took 2 bases from V and 2 from J; bases not matched to a gene: 5. In nucleotides, the CDR3 is TGTGCCAGCAGTGAATTCGTCAGGGGGCAAGAGACCCAGTACTTC. Its translation: CASSEFVRGQETQYF.

The J gene is TRBJ2-1, the V gene TRBV5-1; the D gene is possibly TRBD2 (5 bases). Trimming took off 0 bases at V and 9 bases at J, with 10 bases between the two ends. This CDR3 spans 13 amino acids. Germline CDR1 and CDR2: SGHRS and YFSETQ. The CDR3 region is CASSLVLEGEQFF. Here the CDR3 DNA reads TGCGCCAGCAGCTTGGTACTAGAGGGTGAGCAGTTCTTC.

The rearrangement links TRBV3-1 (or the pseudogene TRBV3-2) to TRBJ1-1, with 8 bases lining up with TRBD1. V was clipped by 5 bases and J by 5 bases; unmatched bases: 13. CDR1 and CDR2 (germline): LGHDT, YNNKEL (reference sequence). The CDR3 spans 16 residues. The CDR3 nucleotides read TGTGCCAGCAGCGTACTACCCCCAGGGGGCGTAACTGAAGCTTTCTTT. Translation: CASSVLPPGGVTEAFF.

The J gene is TRBJ1-2, the V gene TRBV19, with 7 positions matching TRBD1. Per germline, CDR1 LNHDA and CDR2 SQIVND (reference sequence). Trimming removed 8 bases from V and 6 bases from J; junction bases left unmatched: 18. The CDR3 has 16 amino acids. CDR3 sequence (DNA): TGTGCCAGTTCCCGGGACAGCGATTTCCCGCGCGATGGCTACACCTTC. Its protein is CASSRDSDFPRDGYTF.

The sample holds a few counts of this clone. The chain couples TRBV19 to TRBJ1-1; D remains ambiguous. The CDR3 has 13 residues. The germline CDR1 and CDR2 sequences are LNHDA and SQIVND (reference sequence). Trimming removed 6 bases at V and 3 bases at J, with 11 bases between. The CDR3 sequence is CASSQHGDTEAFF. In DNA form, the CDR3 reads TGTGCCAGTAGCCAACACGGGGACACTGAAGCTTTCTTT.

The CDR3 protein is CASSTSWADTQYF. The DNA of the CDR3 is TGTGCCAGCAGCACTAGCTGGGCAGATACGCAGTATTTT. The V call is TRBV2, the J call TRBJ2-3, with D perhaps TRBD2 (6 bases). CDR3 size: 13 residues. The V end lost 6 bases, the J end lost 4 bases, and 11 bases lay between the germline ends. In germline, CDR1 is SNHLY, CDR2 FYNNEI.

The count of this clone is one. V and J are TRBV6-6 and TRBJ2-5; TRBD2 aligns across 9 bases. The CDR3 is made up of 13 amino acids. The germline gives CDR1 MNHNY, CDR2 SVGAGI (reference sequence). In DNA form, the CDR3 reads TGTGCTGGACAGCGGGGGGAGGGAGAGACCCAGTACTTC. This translates into CAGQRGEGETQYF.